The clone carrying this T cell receptor beta chain was counted many times. Antigen: not known. This sample was included in a study of response to subunit inactivated influenza vaccine. Study-level points and caveats: Authors proposed each seasonal influenza vaccination draws in few new T cells.

CDR3 length: 13 residues. Unmatched junction bases numbered 5, after V lost 7 bases and J lost 5 bases. TCRdb reanalysed the RT-PCR reads using MiXCR and keeps one entry per CDR3 protein. The sample contains 650,000 to 700,000 distinct CDR3 sequences, 15% to 18% of which appear only once. This specimen was PBMCs from blood, taken less than 13 days after vaccination. J is TRBJ1-5 and V is TRBV12-3 or TRBV12-4; 7 bases align to TRBD1. The sequence came from a man aged 50-59 years who received an inactivated influenza vaccine. The CDR3 DNA is TGTGCCAGCACCCGACAGGGATATCAGCCCCAGCATTTT. Translating it yields CASTRQGYQPQHF.